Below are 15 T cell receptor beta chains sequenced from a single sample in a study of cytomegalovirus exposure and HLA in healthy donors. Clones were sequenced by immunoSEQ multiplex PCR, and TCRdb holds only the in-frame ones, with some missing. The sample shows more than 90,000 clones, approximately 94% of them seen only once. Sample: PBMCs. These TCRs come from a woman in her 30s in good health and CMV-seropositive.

The CDR3 here is CASSTQGGEKLFF. DNA for the CDR3: TGTGCCAGCAGTACCCAGGGTGGTGAAAAACTGTTTTTT. V usage is TRBV6-6 and J usage is TRBJ1-4; D might be TRBD1 (5 bases). Germline V CDR1 and CDR2: MNHNY, SVGAGI (reference sequence). V lost 5 bases to trimming and J lost 7 bases, with 11 bases between them. The CDR3 sequence is 13 residues long.

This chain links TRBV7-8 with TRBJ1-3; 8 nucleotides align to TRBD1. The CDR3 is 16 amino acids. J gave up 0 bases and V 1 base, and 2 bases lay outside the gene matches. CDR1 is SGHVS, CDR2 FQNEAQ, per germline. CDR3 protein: CASSLGQGASGNTIYF. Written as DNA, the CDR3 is TGTGCCAGCAGCTTAGGGCAGGGGGCCTCTGGAAACACCATATATTTT.

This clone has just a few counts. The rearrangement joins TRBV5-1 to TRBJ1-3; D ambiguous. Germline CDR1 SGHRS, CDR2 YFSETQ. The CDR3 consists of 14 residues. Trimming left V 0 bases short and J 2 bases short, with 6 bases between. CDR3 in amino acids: CASSLESTGNTIYF. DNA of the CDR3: TGCGCCAGCAGCTTGGAAAGCACTGGAAACACCATATATTTT.

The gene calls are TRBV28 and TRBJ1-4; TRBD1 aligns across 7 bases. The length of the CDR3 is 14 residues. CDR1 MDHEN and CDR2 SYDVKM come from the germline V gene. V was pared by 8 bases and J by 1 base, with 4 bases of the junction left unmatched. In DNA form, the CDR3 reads TGTGCCAGCGGAAACAGGGGAACTAATGAAAAACTGTTTTTT. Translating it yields CASGNRGTNEKLFF.

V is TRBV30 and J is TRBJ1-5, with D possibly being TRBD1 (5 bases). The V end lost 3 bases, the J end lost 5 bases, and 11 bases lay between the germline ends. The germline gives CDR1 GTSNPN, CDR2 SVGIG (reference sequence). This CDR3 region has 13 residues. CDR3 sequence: CAWSIRGYQPQHF. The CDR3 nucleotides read TGTGCCTGGAGCATAAGGGGCTATCAGCCCCAGCATTTT.

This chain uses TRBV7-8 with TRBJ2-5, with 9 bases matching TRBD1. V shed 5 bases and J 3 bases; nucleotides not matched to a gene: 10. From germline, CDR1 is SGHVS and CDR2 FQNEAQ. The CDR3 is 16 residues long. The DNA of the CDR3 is TGTGCCAGCAGCGCGCACCGGGACAGGGAAGAAGAGACCCAGTACTTC. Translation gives CASSAHRDREEETQYF.

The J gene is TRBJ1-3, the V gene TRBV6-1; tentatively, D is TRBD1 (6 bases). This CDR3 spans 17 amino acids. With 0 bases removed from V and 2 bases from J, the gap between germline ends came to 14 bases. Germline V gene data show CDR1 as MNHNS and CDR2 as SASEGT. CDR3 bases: TGTGCCAGCAGTGAAGCGCGAACAGGGCGGGCTGGAAACACCATATATTTT. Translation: CASSEARTGRAGNTIYF.

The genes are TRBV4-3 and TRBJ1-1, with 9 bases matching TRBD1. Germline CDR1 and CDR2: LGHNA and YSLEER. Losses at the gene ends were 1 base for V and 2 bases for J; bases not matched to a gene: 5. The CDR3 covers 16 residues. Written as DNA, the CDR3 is TGCGCCAGCAGCCAAGGACAGGGGGAAGGAAACACTGAAGCTTTCTTT. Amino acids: CASSQGQGEGNTEAFF.

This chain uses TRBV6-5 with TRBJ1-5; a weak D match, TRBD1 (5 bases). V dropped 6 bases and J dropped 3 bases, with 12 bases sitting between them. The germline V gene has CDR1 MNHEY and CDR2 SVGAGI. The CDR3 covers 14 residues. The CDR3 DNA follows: TGTGCCAGCAGCCGCGACAGTTTCAATCAGCCCCAGCATTTT. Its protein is CASSRDSFNQPQHF.

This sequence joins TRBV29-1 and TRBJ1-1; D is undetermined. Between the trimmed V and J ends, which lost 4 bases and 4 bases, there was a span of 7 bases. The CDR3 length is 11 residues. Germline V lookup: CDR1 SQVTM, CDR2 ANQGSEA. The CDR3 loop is CSVVSGTEAFF. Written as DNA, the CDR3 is TGCAGCGTTGTGTCAGGCACTGAAGCTTTCTTT.

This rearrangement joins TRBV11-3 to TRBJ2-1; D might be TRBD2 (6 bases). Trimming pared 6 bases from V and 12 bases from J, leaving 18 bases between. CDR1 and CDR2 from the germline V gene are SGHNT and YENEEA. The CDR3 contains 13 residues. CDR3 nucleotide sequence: TGTGCCAGCAGTCAGAGAGCGGGCCGGGGGCAGTTCTTC. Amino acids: CASSQRAGRGQFF.

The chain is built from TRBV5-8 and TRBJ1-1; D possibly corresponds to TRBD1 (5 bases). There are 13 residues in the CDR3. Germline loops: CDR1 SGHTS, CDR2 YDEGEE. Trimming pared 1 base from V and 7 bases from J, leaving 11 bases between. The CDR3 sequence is CASSLWGEDEAFF. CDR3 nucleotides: TGTGCCAGCAGCTTGTGGGGGGAGGATGAAGCTTTCTTT.

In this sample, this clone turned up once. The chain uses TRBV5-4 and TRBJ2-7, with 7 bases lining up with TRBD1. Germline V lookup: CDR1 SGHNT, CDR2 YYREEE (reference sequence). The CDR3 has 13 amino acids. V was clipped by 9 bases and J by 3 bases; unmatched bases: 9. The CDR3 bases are TGTGCCAACTCACAGGGGCCCGACTACGAGCAGTACTTC. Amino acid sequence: CANSQGPDYEQYF.

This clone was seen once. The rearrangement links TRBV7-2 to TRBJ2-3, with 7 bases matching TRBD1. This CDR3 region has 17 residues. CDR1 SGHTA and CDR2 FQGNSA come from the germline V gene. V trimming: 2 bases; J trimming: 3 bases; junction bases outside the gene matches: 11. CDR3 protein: CASSLYLKTGNTDTQYF. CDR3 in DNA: TGTGCCAGCAGCTTATACCTCAAGACAGGGAATACAGATACGCAGTATTTT.

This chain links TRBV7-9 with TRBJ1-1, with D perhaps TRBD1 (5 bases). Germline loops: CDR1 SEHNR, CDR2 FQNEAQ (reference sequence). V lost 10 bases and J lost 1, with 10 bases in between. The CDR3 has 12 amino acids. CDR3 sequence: CATETANTEAFF. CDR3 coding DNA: TGTGCCACTGAGACAGCGAACACTGAAGCTTTCTTT.